This entry lists 17 T cell receptor beta chains sequenced from one sample in a study of control samples from healthy donors and cancer patients. Sequenced by immunoSEQ multiplex PCR; TCRdb stores in-frame clones only, minus some. The sample lists 70,000 to 85,000 clones, 65% to 90% occurring once. Sequencing was done on a sample of PBMCs. All receptors derive from a man between 60 and 75 years old with head and neck cancer.

The chain links TRBV19 to TRBJ2-7, with D possibly being TRBD1 (5 bases). CDR1 and CDR2 from the germline V gene are LNHDA and SQIVND (reference sequence). Trimming took off 6 bases at V and 2 bases at J, with 17 bases between the two ends. The length of the CDR3 is 15 residues. The CDR3 coding sequence is TGTGCCAGTAGGCCTACAGGAGTTGGGACCTACGAGCAGTACTTC. Its translation: CASRPTGVGTYEQYF.

The CDR3 sequence is CASSRPGTGTYEQYF. In nucleotides, the CDR3 is TGTGCCAGCAGCCGTCCCGGGACAGGGACCTACGAGCAGTACTTC. The chain links TRBV5-4 to TRBJ2-7, with TRBD1 identical over 9 bases. Germline-derived CDR1 and CDR2 are SGHNT and YYREEE (reference sequence). The trim removed 4 bases at V and 2 bases at J, leaving 7 bases unmatched. The CDR3 length is 15 residues.

The V gene is TRBV28, the J gene TRBJ2-5; D ambiguous. The germline CDR1 and CDR2 sequences are MDHEN and SYDVKM. Trimming left V 4 bases short and J 2 bases short, with 8 bases between. The CDR3 totals 13 residues. The CDR3 DNA sequence: TGTGCCAGCAGTTGGGCAGCGCAAGAGACCCAGTACTTC. It codes for CASSWAAQETQYF.

This clone was observed a single time. This rearrangement joins TRBV3-1 (or the pseudogene TRBV3-2) to TRBJ2-5; 7 nucleotides match TRBD1. Trimming removed 5 bases from V and 3 bases from J; junction bases left unmatched: 0. CDR3 length: 12 amino acids. The germline V gene has CDR1 LGHDT and CDR2 YNNKEL (reference sequence). CDR3: CASSDREETQYF. The CDR3, as DNA: TGTGCCAGCAGCGACAGGGAAGAGACCCAGTACTTC.

The chain joins TRBV5-1 to TRBJ2-3; D is possibly TRBD1 or TRBD2 (7 bases each). V shed 1 base and J shed 4 bases, with 22 bases lying between them. CDR3 length: 18 residues. Germline V gives CDR1 SGHRS, CDR2 YFSETQ. CDR3 loop: CASSLFRRGGRGADTQYF. CDR3 bases: TGCGCCAGCAGCTTGTTTCGTCGAGGGGGCCGGGGGGCAGATACGCAGTATTTT.

This clone was counted between two and nine times. This rearrangement joins TRBV10-1 to TRBJ2-1, with D maybe TRBD2 (7 bases). There are 16 residues in the CDR3. Trimming removed 6 bases at V and 0 bases at J, with 15 bases between. Germline assignment: CDR1 WNHNN and CDR2 SYGVQD (reference sequence). Here the CDR3 DNA reads TGCGCCAGCAGCCCAATGGCGGGGGCCTCCTACAATGAGCAGTTCTTC. Its translation: CASSPMAGASYNEQFF.

This clone occurred a few times. The V call is TRBV10-3, the J call TRBJ1-1, with TRBD1 matching over 7 bases. CDR1 is ENHRY and CDR2 is SYGVKD in the germline V gene. CDR3 length equals 14 residues. V was clipped by 5 bases and J by 10 bases; unmatched bases: 13. The DNA for the CDR3 is TGTGCCATCAGTCAAACAGGGGCCCCCGGTGGAGCTTTCTTT. It encodes CAISQTGAPGGAFF.

Only one count was recorded for this clone. The genes are TRBV11-2 and TRBJ1-1; no definite D call. CDR1 and CDR2 from the germline V gene are SGHAT and FQNNGV. V was clipped by 4 bases and J by 2 bases, with 14 bases between them. This CDR3 region has 15 residues. The CDR3 DNA reads TGTGCCAGCAGCTCGCCGGCTGCGCTTAACACTGAAGCTTTCTTT. This codes for CASSSPAALNTEAFF.

The chain couples TRBV6-5 to TRBJ2-5, with TRBD2 matching over 9 bases. With 4 bases clipped from V and 4 bases from J, the junction kept 7 bases outside the gene matches. The CDR3 is 15 amino acids. CDR1 and CDR2 from the germline V gene are MNHEY and SVGAGI. The CDR3 sequence: CASSLAGVRGETQYF. DNA for the CDR3: TGTGCCAGCAGTTTAGCGGGAGTACGAGGAGAGACCCAGTACTTC.

V gene TRBV7-9 combines with J gene TRBJ2-3; 10 positions match TRBD1. With V trimmed by 3 bases and J by 7 bases, 7 bases remained unmatched. The CDR3 extends over 15 amino acids. Germline-derived CDR1 and CDR2 are SEHNR and FQNEAQ (reference sequence). CDR3 sequence (DNA): TGTGCCAGCAGCTTTCCGGGGACAGGGGCAAATACGCAGTATTTT. Encoded protein: CASSFPGTGANTQYF.

The rearrangement links TRBV28 to TRBJ1-2; 10 bases align to TRBD1. CDR3 length: 14 amino acids. CDR1 and CDR2 from the germline V gene are MDHEN and SYDVKM. Trimming at V came to 4 bases and at J to 7 bases, leaving 6 bases not matched to a gene. DNA of the CDR3: TGTGCCAGCAGTTGGGACAGGGGTTTGGGTGGCTACACCTTC. Its translation is CASSWDRGLGGYTF.

For this clone: Distinct nucleotide sequences in the sample also encode this CDR3. The CDR3 here is CASSPRQGSGSTDTQYF. The CDR3 DNA is TGTGCCAGCTCACCACGGCAGGGAAGCGGTAGCACAGATACGCAGTATTTT. The chain has TRBV18 and TRBJ2-3; either TRBD1 or TRBD2 may fit D (5 bases each). This CDR3 has 17 residues. Germline CDR1 and CDR2: KGHSH and LQKENI. V lost 1 base, J lost 0 bases, and 14 bases lay in between.

The chain carries TRBV7-9 and TRBJ1-1, with D unclear. This CDR3 comprises 13 residues. CDR1 is SEHNR and CDR2 is FQNEAQ in the germline V gene (reference sequence). V lost 3 bases, J lost 5 bases, and 10 bases lay in between. The CDR3 sequence is CASSFIEGTEAFF. The DNA of the CDR3 is TGTGCCAGCAGCTTCATCGAAGGTACTGAAGCTTTCTTT.

The chain uses TRBV7-9 and TRBJ2-1; 9 bases are a match to TRBD1. The V segment lost 5 bases and the J segment 9 bases; nucleotides outside the gene matches: 20. The CDR3 runs 18 residues. The germline V gene encodes CDR1 SEHNR and CDR2 FQNEAQ (reference sequence). CDR3 amino acids: CASSLTGQGTGIYGEQFF. Here the CDR3 DNA reads TGTGCCAGCAGCCTCACGGGACAGGGAACTGGAATCTATGGTGAGCAGTTCTTC.

The rearrangement joins TRBV19 to TRBJ2-2; no firm D call. This CDR3 is 12 amino acids long. Germline V gives CDR1 LNHDA, CDR2 SQIVND (reference sequence). V lost 7 bases and J 1 base, leaving 4 bases between the germline ends. The CDR3 coding sequence is TGTGCCAGTATGGGGAACACCGGGGAGCTGTTTTTT. Translation gives CASMGNTGELFF.

The chain uses TRBV5-1 and TRBJ1-6; a possible D gene is TRBD1 (6 bases). This CDR3 is 14 amino acids long. Trimming took 4 bases from V and 7 from J, leaving 12 bases between them. Germline V CDR1 and CDR2: SGHRS, YFSETQ. CDR3 sequence: CASSLGQPNSPLHF. The CDR3 DNA follows: TGCGCCAGCAGCCTAGGACAGCCCAATTCACCCCTCCACTTT.

The rearrangement uses TRBV12-3 or TRBV12-4 and TRBJ2-7; no reliable D call. The CDR3 covers 13 residues. V dropped 3 bases and J dropped 3 bases, with 9 bases sitting between them. The CDR3 bases are TGTGCCAGCAGTTTGTTCGGTGGCTACGAGCAGTACTTC. Encoded protein: CASSLFGGYEQYF.